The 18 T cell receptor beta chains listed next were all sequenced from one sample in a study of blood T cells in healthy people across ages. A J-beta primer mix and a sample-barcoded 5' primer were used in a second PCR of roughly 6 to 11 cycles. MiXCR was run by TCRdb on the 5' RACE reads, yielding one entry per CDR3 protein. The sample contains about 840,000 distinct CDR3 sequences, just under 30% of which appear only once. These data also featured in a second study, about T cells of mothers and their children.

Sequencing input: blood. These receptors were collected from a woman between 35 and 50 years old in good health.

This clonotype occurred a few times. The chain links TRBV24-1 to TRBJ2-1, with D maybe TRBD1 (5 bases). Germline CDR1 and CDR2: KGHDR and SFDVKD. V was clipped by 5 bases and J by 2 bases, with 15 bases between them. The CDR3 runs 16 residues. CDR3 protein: CATSGKQEWAYNEQFF. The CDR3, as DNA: TGTGCCACCAGTGGAAAACAGGAGTGGGCCTACAATGAGCAGTTCTTC.

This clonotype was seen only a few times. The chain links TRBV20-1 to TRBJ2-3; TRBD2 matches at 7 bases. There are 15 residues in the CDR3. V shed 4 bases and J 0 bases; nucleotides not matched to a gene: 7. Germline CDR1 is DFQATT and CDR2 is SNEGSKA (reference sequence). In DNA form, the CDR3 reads TGCAGTGCTAAGGAAGCGGGGTCTAGCACAGATACGCAGTATTTT. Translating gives CSAKEAGSSTDTQYF.

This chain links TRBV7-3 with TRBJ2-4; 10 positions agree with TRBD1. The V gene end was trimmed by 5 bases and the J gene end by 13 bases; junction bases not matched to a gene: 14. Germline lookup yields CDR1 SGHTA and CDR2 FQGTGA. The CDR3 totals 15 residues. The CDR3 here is CASSLTGTGESEQYF. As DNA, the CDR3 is TGTGCCAGCAGCCTTACAGGGACAGGGGAAAGTGAGCAGTACTTC.

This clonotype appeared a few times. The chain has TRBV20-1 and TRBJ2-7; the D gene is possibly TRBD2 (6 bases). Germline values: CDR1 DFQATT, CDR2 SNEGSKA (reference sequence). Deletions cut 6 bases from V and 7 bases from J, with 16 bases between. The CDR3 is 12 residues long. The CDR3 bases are TGCAGTGCAACGGGACTGAAGGAAGAGCAGTACTTC. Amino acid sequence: CSATGLKEEQYF.

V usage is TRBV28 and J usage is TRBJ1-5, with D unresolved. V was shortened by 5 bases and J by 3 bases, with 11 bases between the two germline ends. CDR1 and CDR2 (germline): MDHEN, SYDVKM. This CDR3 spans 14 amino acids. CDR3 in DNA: TGTGCCAGCAGTGCCAGGAGGGTCAATCAGCCCCAGCATTTT. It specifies CASSARRVNQPQHF.

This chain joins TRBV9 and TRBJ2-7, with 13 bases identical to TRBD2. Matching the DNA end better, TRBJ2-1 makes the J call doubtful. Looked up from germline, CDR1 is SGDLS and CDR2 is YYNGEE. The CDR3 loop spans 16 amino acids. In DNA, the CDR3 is TGTGCCAGCAGCGGCGGGACTAGCGGGGCCTCCTACGAGCAGTTCTTC. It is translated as CASSGGTSGASYEQFF.

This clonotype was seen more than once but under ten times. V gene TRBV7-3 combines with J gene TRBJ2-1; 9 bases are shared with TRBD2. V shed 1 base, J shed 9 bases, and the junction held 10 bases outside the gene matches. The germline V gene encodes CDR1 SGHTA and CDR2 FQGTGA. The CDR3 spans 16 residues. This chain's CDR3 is CASSLSGSGGFGEQFF. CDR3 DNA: TGTGCCAGCAGCTTAAGTGGTAGCGGGGGATTTGGTGAGCAGTTCTTC.

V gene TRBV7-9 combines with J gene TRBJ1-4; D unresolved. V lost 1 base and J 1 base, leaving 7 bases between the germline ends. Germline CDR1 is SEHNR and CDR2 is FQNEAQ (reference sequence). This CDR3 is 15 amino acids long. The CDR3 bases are TGTGCCAGCAGCTTAGTAAAGGGAACTAATGAAAAACTGTTTTTT. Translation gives CASSLVKGTNEKLFF.

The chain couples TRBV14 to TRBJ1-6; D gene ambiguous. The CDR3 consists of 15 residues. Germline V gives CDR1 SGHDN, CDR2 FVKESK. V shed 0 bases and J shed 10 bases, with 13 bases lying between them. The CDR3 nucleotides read TGTGCCAGCAGCCAAGACTCCACGACCCGGTCACCCCTCCACTTT. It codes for CASSQDSTTRSPLHF.

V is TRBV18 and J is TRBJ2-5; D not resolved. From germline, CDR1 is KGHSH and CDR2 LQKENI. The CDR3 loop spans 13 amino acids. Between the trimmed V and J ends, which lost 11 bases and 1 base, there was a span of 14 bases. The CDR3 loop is CAGTSGTQETQYF. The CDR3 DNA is TGTGCCGGCACATCAGGTACCCAAGAGACCCAGTACTTC.

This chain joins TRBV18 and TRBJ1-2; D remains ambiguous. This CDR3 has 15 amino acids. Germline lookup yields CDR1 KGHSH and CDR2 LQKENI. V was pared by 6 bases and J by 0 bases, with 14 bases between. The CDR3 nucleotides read TGTGCCAGCTCCCCCACAGCGGTTTCTAACTATGGCTACACCTTC. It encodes CASSPTAVSNYGYTF.

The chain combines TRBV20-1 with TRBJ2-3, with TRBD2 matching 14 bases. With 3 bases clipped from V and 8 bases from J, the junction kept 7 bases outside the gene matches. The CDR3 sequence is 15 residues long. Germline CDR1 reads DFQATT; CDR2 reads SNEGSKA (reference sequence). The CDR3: CSASLTSGGAGTQYF. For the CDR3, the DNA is TGCAGTGCTAGCTTGACTAGCGGGGGGGCAGGTACGCAGTATTTT.

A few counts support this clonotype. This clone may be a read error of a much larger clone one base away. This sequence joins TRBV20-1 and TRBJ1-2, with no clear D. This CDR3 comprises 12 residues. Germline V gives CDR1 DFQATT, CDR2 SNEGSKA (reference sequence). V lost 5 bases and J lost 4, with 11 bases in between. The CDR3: CSAAYIGYGYTF. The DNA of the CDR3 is TGCAGTGCTGCTTATATTGGCTATGGCTACACCTTC.

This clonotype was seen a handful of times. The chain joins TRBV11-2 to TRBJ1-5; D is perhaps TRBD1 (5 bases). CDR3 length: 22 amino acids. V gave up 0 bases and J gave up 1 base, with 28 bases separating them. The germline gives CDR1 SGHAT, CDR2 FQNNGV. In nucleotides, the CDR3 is TGTGCCAGCAGCTTAGATCGTCCAGGGCTTTTTTGGCCTGGACGGAGCAATCAGCCCCAGCATTTT. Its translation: CASSLDRPGLFWPGRSNQPQHF.

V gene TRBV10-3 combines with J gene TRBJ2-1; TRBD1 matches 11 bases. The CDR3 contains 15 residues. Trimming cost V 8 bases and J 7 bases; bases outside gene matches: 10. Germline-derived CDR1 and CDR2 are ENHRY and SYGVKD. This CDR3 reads CAIGGDRGMGNEQFF. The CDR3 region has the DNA TGTGCCATCGGCGGGGACAGGGGGATGGGGAATGAGCAGTTCTTC.

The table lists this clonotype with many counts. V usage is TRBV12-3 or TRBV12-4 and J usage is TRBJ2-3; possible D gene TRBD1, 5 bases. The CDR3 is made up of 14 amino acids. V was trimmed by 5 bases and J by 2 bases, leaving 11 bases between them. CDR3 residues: CASSLGATTDTQYF. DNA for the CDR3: TGTGCCAGCAGTCTAGGGGCTACCACAGATACGCAGTATTTT.

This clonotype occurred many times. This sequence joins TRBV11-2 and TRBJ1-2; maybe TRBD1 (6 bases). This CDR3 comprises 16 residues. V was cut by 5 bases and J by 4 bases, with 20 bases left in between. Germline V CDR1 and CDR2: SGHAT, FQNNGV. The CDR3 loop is CASSPIMDSQTYGYTF. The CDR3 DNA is TGTGCCAGCAGCCCGATTATGGACAGCCAGACCTATGGCTACACCTTC.

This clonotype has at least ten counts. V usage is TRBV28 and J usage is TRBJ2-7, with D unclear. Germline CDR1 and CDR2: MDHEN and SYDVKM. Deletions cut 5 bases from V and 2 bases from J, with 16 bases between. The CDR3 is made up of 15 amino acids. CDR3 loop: CASSPSPTAAYEQYF. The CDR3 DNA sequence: TGTGCCAGCAGTCCGAGCCCGACCGCCGCCTACGAGCAGTACTTC.